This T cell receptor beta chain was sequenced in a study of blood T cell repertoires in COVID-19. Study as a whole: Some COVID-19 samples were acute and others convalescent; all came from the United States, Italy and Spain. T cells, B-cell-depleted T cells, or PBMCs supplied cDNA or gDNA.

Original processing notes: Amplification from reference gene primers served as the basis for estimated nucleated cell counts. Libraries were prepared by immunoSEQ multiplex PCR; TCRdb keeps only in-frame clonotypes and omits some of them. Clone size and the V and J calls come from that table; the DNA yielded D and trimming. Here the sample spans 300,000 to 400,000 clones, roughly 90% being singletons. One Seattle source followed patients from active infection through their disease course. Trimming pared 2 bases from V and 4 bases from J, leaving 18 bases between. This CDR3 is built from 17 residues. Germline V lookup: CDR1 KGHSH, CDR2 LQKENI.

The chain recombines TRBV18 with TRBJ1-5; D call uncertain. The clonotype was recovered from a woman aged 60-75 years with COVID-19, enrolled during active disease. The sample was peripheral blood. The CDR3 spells CASSPVPISTTNQPQHF. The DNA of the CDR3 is TGTGCCAGCTCACCAGTGCCGATCAGCACGACTAATCAGCCCCAGCATTTT.